Here is one TCR beta chain with its context. The entry originates in a study of blood T cell repertoires in COVID-19. In the study overall: Samples came from the United States, Italy and Spain, spanning acute and convalescent COVID-19. Sources were T cells, B-cell-depleted T cells, or PBMCs; the material itself was cDNA or gDNA.

The V gene end was trimmed by 6 bases and the J gene end by 6 bases; junction bases not matched to a gene: 5. The CDR3 extends over 13 amino acids. Original analysis: Cell counts per sample came from amplifying reference gene primers. TCRdb keeps only in-frame clones here, not all; method: immunoSEQ multiplex PCR. Clone size and the V and J calls come from that table; the DNA yielded D and trimming. The table shows about 160,000 clones, with about 88% occurring only once. Sequencing used peripheral blood. The receptor was derived from a man aged 35 to 55 with acute or convalescent COVID-19. The rearrangement joins TRBV12-3 or TRBV12-4 to TRBJ2-7; 10 nucleotides agree with TRBD2. CDR3 in amino acids: CASRPGTSVEQYF. CDR3 in DNA: TGTGCCAGCAGACCCGGGACTAGCGTCGAGCAGTACTTC.